This TCR beta chain appears in the sequencing data of a study of blood T cell repertoires in COVID-19 (dated by TCRdb to 2019 to 2021). A note on the overall study: Samples covering the acute and convalescent phases of COVID-19 were provided by collaborators in the United States, Italy and Spain. The material from the prospective study consisted of cDNA or gDNA derived from T cells, B-cell-depleted T cells, or PBMCs. Subjects who had been exposed to COVID-19, were actively infected with it, or had recovered from it provided the deeply sampled blood TCRbeta repertoires that made up the dataset. Where available, HLA class I and class II types were taken from metadata supplied by the sample provider and were not determined by assay-based typing. The repertoires were released in a freely available public database intended as a resource for research on the immune response to SARS-CoV-2. A de-identified subject ID, COVID-19 status, age in years and sex were almost always included in the sample metadata. The samples were drawn from the first 160 participants of the ongoing ImmuneRACE study and from about 1,200 subjects provided by 6 global collaborators. The paper's findings and limits, for the study overall: The amount of clinical and demographic metadata varied by source and participant and was provided uncurated.

The collaborating institutions used their own protocols to collect whole blood in K2EDTA tubes. For TCRbeta analysis, collaborator samples were shipped as frozen whole blood, as isolated PBMCs, or as DNA extracted from either sample type. On this clone: Its specific antigen is unknown. No base quality information exists; no much larger clone differs at one position.

From the cysteine up to the phenylalanine, the CDR3 has a length of 13 residues. The read is trimmed to its CDR3 DNA, 39 bases read in frame from base 1. The germline V gene gives CDR1 as LGHNT and CDR2 as FRNRAP. The junction carries 13 bases between V and J, which are trimmed by 6 bases and 7 bases respectively. The immunoSEQ Assay, a bias-controlled multiplex PCR, was used to amplify TCRbeta CDR3 regions from genomic DNA. The authors' analysis ran thus. Nucleated cell counts per sample were estimated from amplification of reference gene primers within the assay. Sequence reads were collapsed and filtered to measure the absolute abundance of every unique TCRbeta CDR3 rearrangement. For each sample, productive Simpson clonality was calculated by taking the square root of Simpson's diversity index across productive rearrangements. Sourced from immuneACCESS, this table was stored by TCRdb with only in-frame sequences that have V and J called. A share of the clones is absent; for the studies checked, an unresolved V gene accounts for under half, and the remainder has no known explanation. V and J calls and clone size come straight from that table; D and trimming were deduced from the DNA. Recorded for this sample are over 100,000 clones; around four fifths of them occurred a single time. 15% to 20% of the sample is in the top ten clones.

Sample: peripheral blood. Rearrangement joined TRBV12-5 to TRBJ1-5; the D gene is perhaps TRBD1, on 6 matching bases. This TCR was sampled from an older woman with acute or convalescent COVID-19. The CDR3: CASGTGHEQPQHF. Here is the DNA: TGTGCTAGTGGAACAGGGCATGAACAGCCCCAGCATTTT.